This T cell receptor beta chain is from a study of shared clonotypes between healthy human individuals. Study observations and caveats: Relative to memory subsets, naive subsets generally showed larger estimated richness. Only blood was sampled, and tissue TCR repertoires likely differ from blood ones.

The sorted-subset replicate PCRs were given 200 ng DNA, which is approximately 30,000 T cell genomes. Sequencing used immunoSEQ multiplex PCR; TCRdb keeps in-frame clones, though not all of them. The table lists roughly 2,500,000 clones, 93% of them singletons. As regards this clone: Its antigen is as yet unknown.

This CDR3 is built from 16 residues. Trimming took 5 bases from V and 6 from J; bases not matched to a gene: 11. CDR1 and CDR2 (germline): SGHVS, FQNEAQ. The chain employs TRBV7-8 and TRBJ2-2, with TRBD2 matching 8 bases. The sequence was collected from a man younger than 35 in good health. Some clones in this sample may be carry-over from other donors' samples. What was sequenced was naive CD4+ T cells from PBMCs. The subset is: CD45RA+ positively selected. This chain's CDR3 is CASSARTSNSAGELFF. As DNA, the CDR3 is TGTGCCAGCAGCGCTAGGACTAGCAATTCCGCCGGGGAGCTGTTTTTT.